The next 27 T cell receptor beta chains were all read from a single sample in a study of OX40 agonist ivuxolimab in advanced cancers. Some clones are missing from TCRdb's copy, which holds only in-frame ones; the method was immunoSEQ multiplex PCR. This table has tens of thousands of clones, around 80% appearing once. The specimen comprised CD4+ or CD8+ T cells sorted from blood, sampled in a trial of the OX40 agonist ivuxolimab. The receptors originated from an adult with an advanced solid tumor such as melanoma, head and neck, liver or kidney cancer.

This clone was seen more than once but under ten times. The chain uses TRBV29-1 and TRBJ2-5; D unresolved. V lost 1 base and J 1 base, leaving 7 bases between the germline ends. Germline V gene lookup returns CDR1 SQVTM and CDR2 ANQGSEA. The length of the CDR3 is 13 residues. The CDR3 coding sequence is TGCAGCGTTGAAGGGAGCATCCAAGAGACCCAGTACTTC. Translating gives CSVEGSIQETQYF.

This chain connects TRBV28 to TRBJ1-2; 8 bases agree with TRBD1. With 2 bases clipped from V and 7 bases from J, the junction kept 9 bases outside the gene matches. The V gene's germline CDR1 is MDHEN and CDR2 SYDVKM. The CDR3 totals 15 residues. The CDR3: CASSLMRTGRGGYTF. CDR3 nucleotide sequence: TGTGCCAGCAGTTTAATGAGGACAGGGAGAGGTGGCTACACCTTC.

The chain joins TRBV19 to TRBJ1-6; no clear D gene. The CDR3 spans 14 residues. The germline CDR1 and CDR2 sequences are LNHDA and SQIVND (reference sequence). V shed 3 bases and J shed 9 bases, with 12 bases lying between them. CDR3 sequence (DNA): TGTGCCAGTAGTATGGAGGTTCGGAGTTCACCCCTCCACTTT. Encoded protein: CASSMEVRSSPLHF.

This clone has only a few counts. The chain recombines TRBV5-1 with TRBJ2-2; TRBD2 matches 10 bases. This CDR3 spans 15 amino acids. Germline CDR1 is SGHRS and CDR2 is YFSETQ. Trimming took 4 bases from V and 2 from J; bases not matched to a gene: 2. This CDR3 is CASSLLAGNTGELFF. CDR3 bases: TGCGCCAGCAGCCTACTAGCGGGAAACACCGGGGAGCTGTTTTTT.

The rearrangement joins TRBV19 to TRBJ2-1; 8 bases align to TRBD2. The ends lost 3 bases at V and 4 bases at J; junction bases unmatched: 8. There are 16 residues in the CDR3. The germline CDR1 and CDR2 sequences are LNHDA and SQIVND (reference sequence). CDR3 sequence reads: CASSIRAGGGYNEQFF. In DNA form, the CDR3 reads TGTGCCAGTAGTATTCGGGCGGGGGGCGGATACAATGAGCAGTTCTTC. The full variable domain, in which reference TRBV19 and TRBJ2-1 provide the parts outside the CDR3, is DGGITQSPKYLFRKEGQNVTLSCEQNLNHDAMYWYRQDPGQGLRLIYYSQIVNDFQKGDIAEGYSVSREKKESFPLTVTSAQKNPTAFYLCASSIRAGGGYNEQFFGPGTRLTVL.

This clone was counted a few times. This rearrangement joins TRBV20-1 to TRBJ1-1; D gene unclear. Germline V gives CDR1 DFQATT, CDR2 SNEGSKA (reference sequence). V lost 6 bases to trimming and J lost 4 bases, with 9 bases between them. The length of the CDR3 is 11 residues. This CDR3 reads CSARRSTEAFF. Here the CDR3 DNA reads TGCAGTGCCAGAAGAAGCACTGAAGCTTTCTTT.

This chain links TRBV10-2 with TRBJ2-2, with D unclear. V gave up 3 bases and J gave up 6 bases, with 8 bases separating them. The CDR3 contains 13 residues. From germline, CDR1 is WSHSY and CDR2 SAAADI. CDR3 DNA: TGCGCCAGCAGTGATTGGGGTTCCGGGGAGCTGTTTTTT. It specifies CASSDWGSGELFF.

The CDR3 nucleotides are TGTGCCAGCAGCTTAAGTAAGGGCGGGCACAATGAGCAGTTCTTC. This gives the protein CASSLSKGGHNEQFF. The chain recombines TRBV5-4 with TRBJ2-1; D possibly corresponds to TRBD2 (5 bases). The germline V gene has CDR1 SGHNT and CDR2 YYREEE (reference sequence). V lost 2 bases, J lost 5 bases, and 14 bases lay in between. The CDR3 runs 15 residues.

The chain combines TRBV5-1 with TRBJ2-6; D is ambiguous. Germline V gives CDR1 SGHRS, CDR2 YFSETQ. The V end lost 0 bases, the J end lost 2 bases, and 6 bases lay between the germline ends. CDR3 length: 15 residues. The CDR3, as DNA: TGCGCCAGCAGCTTGGAAGTGGCTGGGGCCAACGTCCTGACTTTC. Amino acid sequence: CASSLEVAGANVLTF. Supplemented by reference TRBV5-1 and TRBJ2-6, the full variable domain reads KAGVTQTPRYLIKTRGQQVTLSCSPISGHRSVSWYQQTPGQGLQFLFEYFSETQRNKGNFPGRFSGRQFSNSRSEMNVSTLELGDSALYLCASSLEVAGANVLTFGAGSRLTVL.

In its sample, this clone was seen once. The rearrangement links TRBV7-8 to TRBJ2-3, with 10 bases aligning to TRBD2. The CDR3 is 18 residues long. The junction had 12 bases not matched to a gene; V was cut back by 1 base and J by 5 bases. Germline V gives CDR1 SGHVS, CDR2 FQNEAQ. The CDR3 loop reads CASSLDVSLAGVGDTQYF. The DNA of the CDR3 is TGTGCCAGCAGCTTAGATGTCAGCCTAGCGGGAGTTGGAGATACGCAGTATTTT.

This clone was observed a few times. The rearrangement uses TRBV2 and TRBJ2-3; 14 nucleotides line up with TRBD2. With 3 bases clipped from V and 4 bases from J, the junction kept 3 bases outside the gene matches. Per germline, CDR1 SNHLY and CDR2 FYNNEI. The CDR3 runs to 16 residues. The CDR3 spells CASSDGTSGGSDTQYF. The CDR3 region has the DNA TGTGCCAGCAGTGATGGGACTAGCGGGGGTTCAGATACGCAGTATTTT.

This clone was observed a few times. V is TRBV6-1 and J is TRBJ1-1; TRBD1 is a possible D gene (5 bases). This CDR3 spans 15 amino acids. V shed 2 bases and J shed 1 base, with 11 bases lying between them. Germline V gene sequence: CDR1 MNHNS, CDR2 SASEGT. This CDR3 reads CASSERLRANTEAFF. As DNA, the CDR3 is TGTGCCAGCAGTGAAAGACTCAGGGCGAACACTGAAGCTTTCTTT.

This chain connects TRBV19 to TRBJ1-4, with 8 bases lining up with TRBD1. Looked up from germline, CDR1 is LNHDA and CDR2 is SQIVND (reference sequence). V was pared by 5 bases and J by 0 bases, with 5 bases of the junction left unmatched. The CDR3 contains 16 residues. CDR3 nucleotides: TGTGCCAGTAGTGAGACAGGGGTGACAACTAATGAAAAACTGTTTTTT. This sequence encodes CASSETGVTTNEKLFF.

This chain uses TRBV4-2 with TRBJ1-1; TRBD1 matches 11 bases. Looked up from germline, CDR1 is LGHNA and CDR2 is YNFKEQ. The CDR3 is 20 amino acids. Losses at the gene ends were 1 base for V and 5 bases for J; bases not matched to a gene: 18. The CDR3 loop is CASSQGRPGDRGISGTEAFF. In DNA form, the CDR3 reads TGTGCCAGCAGCCAAGGCCGACCTGGGGACAGGGGGATTTCGGGGACTGAAGCTTTCTTT.

This chain links TRBV18 with TRBJ2-3; D is perhaps TRBD2 (6 bases). Germline-derived CDR1 and CDR2 are KGHSH and LQKENI. V was trimmed by 0 bases and J by 6 bases, leaving 16 bases between them. The CDR3 consists of 16 residues. The DNA for the CDR3 is TGTGCCAGCTCACCACCGCGGGGCAGGGCGTCCGATACGCAGTATTTT. The encoded protein is CASSPPRGRASDTQYF.

The chain uses TRBV18 and TRBJ2-2; TRBD1 is a possible D gene (6 bases). V lost 3 bases and J 4 bases, leaving 12 bases between the germline ends. The CDR3 runs to 15 residues. Germline assignment: CDR1 KGHSH and CDR2 LQKENI. The DNA for the CDR3 is TGTGCCAGCTCACCCGTGGGGACAAGCACCGGGGAGCTGTTTTTT. Translating it yields CASSPVGTSTGELFF.

The chain joins TRBV10-3 to TRBJ1-1, with 7 bases identical to TRBD1. Germline CDR1 reads ENHRY; CDR2 reads SYGVKD. With V trimmed by 6 bases and J by 3 bases, 7 bases remained unmatched. CDR3 length equals 14 residues. In nucleotides, the CDR3 is TGTGCCATCAGCAAGACAGGGTCGGACACTGAAGCTTTCTTT. It is translated as CAISKTGSDTEAFF.

The chain joins TRBV23-1 to TRBJ2-7; 9 bases are shared with TRBD1. TRBV23-1 is filed as an ORF, its function uncertain. Trimming removed 4 bases from V and 3 bases from J; junction bases left unmatched: 13. The CDR3 spans 17 residues. CDR3 bases: TGCGCCAGCAGTCCAAGGGCCGAGGACAGGGGATTCTACGAGCAGTACTTC. Translating it yields CASSPRAEDRGFYEQYF.

This clone was observed once. V and J are TRBV11-2 and TRBJ1-3; TRBD1 is a possible D gene (5 bases). The CDR3 has 19 residues. Germline V CDR1 and CDR2: SGHAT, FQNNGV. V lost 1 base and J 4 bases, leaving 23 bases between the germline ends. The CDR3: CASSLAYSPGRRTGNTIYF. CDR3 in DNA: TGTGCCAGCAGCTTAGCCTACTCCCCGGGACGGAGGACGGGAAACACCATATATTTT.

The rearrangement uses TRBV9 and TRBJ1-1; maybe TRBD1 (6 bases). V gave up 4 bases and J gave up 2 bases, with 12 bases separating them. Germline V gene lookup returns CDR1 SGDLS and CDR2 YYNGEE. The CDR3 is 14 amino acids. CDR3 sequence: CASSPRQANTEAFF. DNA for the CDR3: TGTGCCAGCAGCCCCCGACAGGCTAACACTGAAGCTTTCTTT.

This chain connects TRBV18 to TRBJ1-6; no clear D. Trimming removed 3 bases at V and 7 bases at J, with 4 bases between. Germline V gives CDR1 KGHSH, CDR2 LQKENI. This CDR3 is built from 12 residues. CDR3 residues: CASSPQNSPLHF. CDR3 coding DNA: TGTGCCAGCTCACCCCAAAATTCACCCCTCCACTTT. Using reference TRBV18 and TRBJ1-6 for the parts outside the CDR3, the full variable domain is NAGVMQNPRHLVRRRGQEARLRCSPMKGHSHVYWYRQLPEEGLKFMVYLQKENIIDESGMPKERFSAEFPKEGPSILRIQQVVRGDSAAYFCASSPQNSPLHFGNGTRLTVT.

The chain is built from TRBV28 and TRBJ2-6, with 9 bases identical to TRBD1. The germline gives CDR1 MDHEN, CDR2 SYDVKM. The CDR3 is made up of 19 amino acids. V was pared by 4 bases and J by 1 base, with 11 bases of the junction left unmatched. The CDR3 sequence: CASSSSRQGGPSGANVLTF. The CDR3 DNA follows: TGTGCCAGCAGTTCTTCTAGACAGGGGGGACCGTCTGGGGCCAACGTCCTGACTTTC.

The sample holds one count of this clone. The chain employs TRBV10-3 and TRBJ2-7; 7 bases map to TRBD2. Germline assignment: CDR1 ENHRY and CDR2 SYGVKD. The CDR3 covers 12 residues. The trim removed 10 bases at V and 3 bases at J, leaving 6 bases unmatched. The CDR3 DNA sequence: TGTGCCAGCGGATCTAGCGGCTACGAGCAGTACTTC. This sequence encodes CASGSSGYEQYF.

V and J are TRBV5-1 and TRBJ2-5; maybe TRBD2 (5 bases). Germline CDR1 and CDR2: SGHRS and YFSETQ. With 1 base removed from V and 4 bases from J, the gap between germline ends came to 14 bases. The CDR3 consists of 15 residues. DNA of the CDR3: TGCGCCAGCAGCTTGAGTCCGGGAAAGGGAGAGACCCAGTACTTC. Amino acids: CASSLSPGKGETQYF.

V and J are TRBV19 and TRBJ1-2; D gene unclear. Germline V lookup: CDR1 LNHDA, CDR2 SQIVND (reference sequence). This CDR3 comprises 13 residues. V lost 3 bases, J lost 8 bases, and 13 bases lay in between. CDR3 loop: CASSILNLGGYTF. For the CDR3, the DNA is TGTGCCAGTAGTATCCTCAACCTTGGGGGCTACACCTTC.

This chain joins TRBV11-1 and TRBJ2-1, with 9 nucleotides matching TRBD2. Germline lookup yields CDR1 SGHAT and CDR2 FQDESV (reference sequence). The trim removed 5 bases at V and 7 bases at J, leaving 9 bases unmatched. The CDR3 has 15 residues. The CDR3 DNA follows: TGTGCCAGCAGCCTCCATAGCGGGAGTAGGAATGAGCAGTTCTTC. It translates to CASSLHSGSRNEQFF.

CDR3 sequence (DNA): TGTGCCACCATCCCCGGACAGGGAGCGGGCACCGGGGAGCTGTTTTTT. Translating gives CATIPGQGAGTGELFF. The chain carries TRBV15 and TRBJ2-2, with 8 bases identical to TRBD1. This CDR3 is built from 16 residues. The germline V gene encodes CDR1 LNHNV and CDR2 YYDKDF (reference sequence). V shed 7 bases and J 4 bases; nucleotides not matched to a gene: 11.